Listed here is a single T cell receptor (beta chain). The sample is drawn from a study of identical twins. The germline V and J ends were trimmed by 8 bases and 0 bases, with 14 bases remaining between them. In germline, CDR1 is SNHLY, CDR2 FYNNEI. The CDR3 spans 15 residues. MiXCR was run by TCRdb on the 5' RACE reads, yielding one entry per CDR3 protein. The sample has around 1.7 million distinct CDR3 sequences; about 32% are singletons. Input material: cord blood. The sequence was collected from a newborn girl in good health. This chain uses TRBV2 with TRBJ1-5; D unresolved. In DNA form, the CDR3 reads TGTGCCAGCCTCTGGTCTAAATATAGCAATCAGCCCCAGCATTTT. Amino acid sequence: CASLWSKYSNQPQHF.